This T cell receptor beta chain was retrieved from a study of blood T cell repertoires in COVID-19. Study summary: PBMCs, B-cell-depleted T cells, or T cells provided the cDNA or gDNA that made up the material.

A Seattle source enrolled patients during active infection and followed them longitudinally. Assay: immunoSEQ multiplex PCR; the TCRdb copy retains only in-frame clones and omits some. This sample has about 94,000 clones; 78% occur once, and the top ten carry 6.3%. Trimming removed 3 bases from V and 1 base from J; junction bases left unmatched: 5. This CDR3 contains 16 residues. Germline V lookup: CDR1 SGHNT, CDR2 YENEEA. Input material: peripheral blood. The sequence came from a man in his 70s with COVID-19, enrolled during active disease. The chain has TRBV11-3 and TRBJ1-1; 10 nucleotides agree with TRBD1. This CDR3 reads CASSFGRDRGNTEAFF. The CDR3 region has the DNA TGTGCCAGCAGCTTCGGACGGGACAGGGGGAACACTGAAGCTTTCTTT.